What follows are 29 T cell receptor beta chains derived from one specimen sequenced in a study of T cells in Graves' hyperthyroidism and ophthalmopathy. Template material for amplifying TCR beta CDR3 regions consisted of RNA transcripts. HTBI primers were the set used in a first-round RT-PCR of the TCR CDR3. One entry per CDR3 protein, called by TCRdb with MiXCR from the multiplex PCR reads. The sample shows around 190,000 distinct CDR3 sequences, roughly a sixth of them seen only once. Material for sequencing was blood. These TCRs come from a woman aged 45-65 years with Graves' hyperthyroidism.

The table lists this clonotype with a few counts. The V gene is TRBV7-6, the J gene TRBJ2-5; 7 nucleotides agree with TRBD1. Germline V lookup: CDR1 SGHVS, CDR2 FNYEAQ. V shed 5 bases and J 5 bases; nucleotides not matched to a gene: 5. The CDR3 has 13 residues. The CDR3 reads CASSPGTAETQYF. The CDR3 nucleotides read TGTGCCAGCAGCCCGGGGACAGCGGAGACCCAGTACTTC.

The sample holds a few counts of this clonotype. The CDR3: CASSQDRAVNYNEQFF. The CDR3, as DNA: TGCGCCAGCAGCCAAGATCGGGCGGTCAACTACAATGAGCAGTTCTTC. The rearrangement uses TRBV4-1 and TRBJ2-1; D gene unclear. This CDR3 comprises 16 residues. V lost 0 bases and J lost 3, with 12 bases in between. Germline values: CDR1 MGHRA, CDR2 YSYEKL.

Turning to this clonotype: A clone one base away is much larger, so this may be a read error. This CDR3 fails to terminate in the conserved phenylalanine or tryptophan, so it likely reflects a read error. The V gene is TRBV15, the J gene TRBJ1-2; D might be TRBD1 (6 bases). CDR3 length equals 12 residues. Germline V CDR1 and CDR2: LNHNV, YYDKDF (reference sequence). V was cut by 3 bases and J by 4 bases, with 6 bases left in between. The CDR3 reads CATSRDSYGYTS. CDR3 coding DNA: TGTGCCACCAGCAGGGACAGCTATGGCTACACCTCC.

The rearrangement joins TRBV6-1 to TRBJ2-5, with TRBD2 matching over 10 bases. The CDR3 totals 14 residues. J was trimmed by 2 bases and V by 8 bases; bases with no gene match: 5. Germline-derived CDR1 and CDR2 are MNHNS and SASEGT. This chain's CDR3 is CASGLLAGQETQYF. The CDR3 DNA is TGTGCCAGCGGATTACTAGCGGGACAAGAGACCCAGTACTTC.

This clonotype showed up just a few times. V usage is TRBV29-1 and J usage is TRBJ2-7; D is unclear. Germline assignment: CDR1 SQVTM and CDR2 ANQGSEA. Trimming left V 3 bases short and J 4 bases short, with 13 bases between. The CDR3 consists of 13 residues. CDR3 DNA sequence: TGCAGCGTTGATGGCAGATCACCTTACGAGCAGTACTTC. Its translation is CSVDGRSPYEQYF.

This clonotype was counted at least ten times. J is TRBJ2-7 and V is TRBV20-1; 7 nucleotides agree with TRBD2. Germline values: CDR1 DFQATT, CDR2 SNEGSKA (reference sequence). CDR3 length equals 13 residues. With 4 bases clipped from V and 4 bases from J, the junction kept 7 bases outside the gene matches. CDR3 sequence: CSANERGGYEQYF. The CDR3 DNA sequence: TGCAGTGCTAACGAGCGGGGCGGATACGAGCAGTACTTC.

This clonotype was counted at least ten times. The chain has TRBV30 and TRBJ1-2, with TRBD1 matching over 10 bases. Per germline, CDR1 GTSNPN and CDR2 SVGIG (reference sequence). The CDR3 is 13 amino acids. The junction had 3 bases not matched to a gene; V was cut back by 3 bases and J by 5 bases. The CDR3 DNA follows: TGTGCCTGGAGCATGGACAGGGGGTATGGCTACACCTTC. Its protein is CAWSMDRGYGYTF.

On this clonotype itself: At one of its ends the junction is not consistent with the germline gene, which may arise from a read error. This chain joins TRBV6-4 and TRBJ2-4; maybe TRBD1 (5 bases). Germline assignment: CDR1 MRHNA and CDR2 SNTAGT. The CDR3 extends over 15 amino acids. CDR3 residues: CASSESSGTKNIQYF. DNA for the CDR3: TGCGCCAGCAGTGAGTCGTCAGGGACCAAAAACATTCAGTACTTC.

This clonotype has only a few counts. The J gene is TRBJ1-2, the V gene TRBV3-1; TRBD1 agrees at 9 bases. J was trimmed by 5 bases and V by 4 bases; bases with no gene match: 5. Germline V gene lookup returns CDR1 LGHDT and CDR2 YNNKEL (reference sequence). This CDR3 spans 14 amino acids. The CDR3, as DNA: TGTGCCAGCAGCCCCGCCGGGACAGGGTATGGCTACACCTTC. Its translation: CASSPAGTGYGYTF.

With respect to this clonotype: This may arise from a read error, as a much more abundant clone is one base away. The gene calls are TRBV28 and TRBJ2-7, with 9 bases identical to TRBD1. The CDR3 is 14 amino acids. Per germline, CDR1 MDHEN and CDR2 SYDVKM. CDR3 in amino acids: CASRLGTGSYGQYF. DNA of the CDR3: TGTGCCAGCAGACTGGGGACAGGGTCGTACGGGCAGTACTTC.

The CDR3: CASSLATGVYGYTF. CDR3 coding DNA: TGCGCCAGCAGCTTGGCTACAGGGGTATATGGCTACACCTTC. The V call is TRBV5-1, the J call TRBJ1-2; 7 positions match TRBD1. The CDR3 is 14 amino acids. CDR1 is SGHRS, CDR2 YFSETQ, per germline. V lost 0 bases to trimming and J lost 5 bases; unmatched junction nucleotides: 4. Combining the CDR3 with reference TRBV5-1 and TRBJ1-2 gives the whole variable domain KAGVTQTPRYLIKTRGQQVTLSCSPISGHRSVSWYQQTPGQGLQFLFEYFSETQRNKGNFPGRFSGRQFSNSRSEMNVSTLELGDSALYLCASSLATGVYGYTFGSGTRLTVV.

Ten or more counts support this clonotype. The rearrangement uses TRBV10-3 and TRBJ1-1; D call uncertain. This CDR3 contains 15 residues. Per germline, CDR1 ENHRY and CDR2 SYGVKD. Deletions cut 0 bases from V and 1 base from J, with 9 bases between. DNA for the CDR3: TGTGCCATCAGTGAGTCGAGGGTAGGGAACACTGAAGCTTTCTTT. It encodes CAISESRVGNTEAFF.

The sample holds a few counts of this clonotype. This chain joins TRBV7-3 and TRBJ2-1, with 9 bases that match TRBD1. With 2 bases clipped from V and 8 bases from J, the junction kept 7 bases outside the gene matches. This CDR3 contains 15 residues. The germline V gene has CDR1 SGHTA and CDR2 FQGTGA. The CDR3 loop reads CASSLGGTGRYEQFF. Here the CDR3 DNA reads TGTGCCAGCAGCTTAGGGGGGACAGGGCGCTATGAGCAGTTCTTC.

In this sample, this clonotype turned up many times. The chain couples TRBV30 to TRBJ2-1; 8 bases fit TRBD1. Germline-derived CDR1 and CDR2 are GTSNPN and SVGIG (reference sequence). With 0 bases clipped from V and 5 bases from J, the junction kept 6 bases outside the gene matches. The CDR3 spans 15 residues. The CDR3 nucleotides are TGTGCCTGGAGTGTTTTCAGGGGGCGGAACAATGAGCAGTTCTTC. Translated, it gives CAWSVFRGRNNEQFF.

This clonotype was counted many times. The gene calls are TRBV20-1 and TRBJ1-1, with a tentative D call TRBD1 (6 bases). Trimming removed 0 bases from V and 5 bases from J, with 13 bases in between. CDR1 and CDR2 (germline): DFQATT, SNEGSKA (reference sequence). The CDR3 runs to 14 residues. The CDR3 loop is CSARDRGSRTEAFF. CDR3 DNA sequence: TGCAGTGCTAGAGACAGGGGCAGTAGGACTGAAGCTTTCTTT.

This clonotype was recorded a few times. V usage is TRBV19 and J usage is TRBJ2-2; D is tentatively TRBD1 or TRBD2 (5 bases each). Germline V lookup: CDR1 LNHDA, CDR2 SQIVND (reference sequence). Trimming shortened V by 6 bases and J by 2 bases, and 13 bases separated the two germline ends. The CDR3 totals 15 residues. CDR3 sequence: CASRPPGPNTGELFF. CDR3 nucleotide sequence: TGTGCCAGTAGGCCTCCGGGACCTAACACCGGGGAGCTGTTTTTT.

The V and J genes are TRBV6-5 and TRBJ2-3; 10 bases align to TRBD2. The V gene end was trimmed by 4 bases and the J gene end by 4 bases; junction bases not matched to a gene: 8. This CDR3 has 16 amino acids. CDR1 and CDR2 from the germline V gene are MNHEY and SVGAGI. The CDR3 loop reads CASSFGAGGPPDTQYF. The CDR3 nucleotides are TGTGCCAGCAGTTTCGGAGCGGGAGGGCCTCCAGATACGCAGTATTTT.

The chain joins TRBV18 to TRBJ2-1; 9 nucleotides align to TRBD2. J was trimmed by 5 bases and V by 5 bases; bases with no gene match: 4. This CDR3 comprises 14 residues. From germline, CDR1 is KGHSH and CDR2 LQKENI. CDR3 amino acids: CASSKTSGDNEQFF. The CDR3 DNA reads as TGTGCCAGCTCAAAGACTAGCGGAGACAATGAGCAGTTCTTC. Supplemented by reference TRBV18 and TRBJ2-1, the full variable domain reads NAGVMQNPRHLVRRRGQEARLRCSPMKGHSHVYWYRQLPEEGLKFMVYLQKENIIDESGMPKERFSAEFPKEGPSILRIQQVVRGDSAAYFCASSKTSGDNEQFFGPGTRLTVL.

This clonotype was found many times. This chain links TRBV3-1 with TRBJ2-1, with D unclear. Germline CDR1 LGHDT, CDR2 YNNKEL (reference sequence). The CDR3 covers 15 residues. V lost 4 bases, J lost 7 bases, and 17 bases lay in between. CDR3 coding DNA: TGTGCCAGCAGCCCTGGCGTGGGCACTGGGAATGAGCAGTTCTTC. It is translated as CASSPGVGTGNEQFF.

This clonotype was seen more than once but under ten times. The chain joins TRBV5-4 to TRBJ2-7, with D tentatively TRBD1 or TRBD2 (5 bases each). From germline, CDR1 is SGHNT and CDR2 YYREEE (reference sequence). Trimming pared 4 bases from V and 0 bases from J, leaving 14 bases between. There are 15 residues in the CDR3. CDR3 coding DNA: TGTGCCAGCAGCCTTATCGGGGCGAGCTCCTACGAGCAGTACTTC. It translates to CASSLIGASSYEQYF.

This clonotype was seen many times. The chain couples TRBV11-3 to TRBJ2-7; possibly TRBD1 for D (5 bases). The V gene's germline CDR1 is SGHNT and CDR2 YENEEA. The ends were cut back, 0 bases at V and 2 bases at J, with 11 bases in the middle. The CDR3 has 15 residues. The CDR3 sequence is CASSLEWGDTYEQYF. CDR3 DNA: TGTGCCAGCAGCTTAGAATGGGGCGATACCTACGAGCAGTACTTC.

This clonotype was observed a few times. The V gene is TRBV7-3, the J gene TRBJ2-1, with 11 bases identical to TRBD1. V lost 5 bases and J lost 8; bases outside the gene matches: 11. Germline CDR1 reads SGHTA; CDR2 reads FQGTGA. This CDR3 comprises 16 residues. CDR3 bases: TGTGCCAGCAGCCGCGGTGGGACAGGGGGAAGAGATGAGCAGTTCTTC. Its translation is CASSRGGTGGRDEQFF.

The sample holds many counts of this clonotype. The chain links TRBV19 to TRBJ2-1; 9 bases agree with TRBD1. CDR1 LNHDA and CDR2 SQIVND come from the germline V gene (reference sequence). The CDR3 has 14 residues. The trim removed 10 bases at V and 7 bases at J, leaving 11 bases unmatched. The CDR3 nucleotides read TGTGCCACACGACTAAGGGACAGGGAAAATGAGCAGTTCTTC. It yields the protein CATRLRDRENEQFF.

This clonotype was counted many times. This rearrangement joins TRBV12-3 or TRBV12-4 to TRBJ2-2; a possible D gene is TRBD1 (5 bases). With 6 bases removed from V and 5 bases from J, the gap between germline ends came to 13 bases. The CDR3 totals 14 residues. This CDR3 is CASRLPGITGELFF. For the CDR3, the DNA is TGTGCCAGCAGGCTCCCAGGGATTACCGGGGAGCTGTTTTTT.

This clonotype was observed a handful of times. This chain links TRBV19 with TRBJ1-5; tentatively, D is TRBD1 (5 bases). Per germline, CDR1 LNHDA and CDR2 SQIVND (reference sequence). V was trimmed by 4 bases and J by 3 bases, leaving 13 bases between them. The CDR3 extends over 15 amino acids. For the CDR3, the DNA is TGTGCCAGTAGTACGGGGCGCGTGGCCAATCAGCCCCAGCATTTT. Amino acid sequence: CASSTGRVANQPQHF.

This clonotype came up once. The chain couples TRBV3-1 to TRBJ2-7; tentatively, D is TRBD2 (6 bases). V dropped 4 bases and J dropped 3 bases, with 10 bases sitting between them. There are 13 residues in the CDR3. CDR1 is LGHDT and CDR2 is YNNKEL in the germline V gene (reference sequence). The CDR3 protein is CASSPGLLYEQYF. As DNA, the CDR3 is TGTGCCAGCAGCCCGGGACTTCTCTACGAGCAGTACTTC.

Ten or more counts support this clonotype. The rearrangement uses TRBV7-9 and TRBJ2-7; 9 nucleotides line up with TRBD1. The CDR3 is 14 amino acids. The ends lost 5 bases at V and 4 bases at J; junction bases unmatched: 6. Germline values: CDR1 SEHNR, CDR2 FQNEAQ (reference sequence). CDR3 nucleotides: TGTGCCAGCAGCCTAGGGACAGGGATATACGAGCAGTACTTC. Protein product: CASSLGTGIYEQYF.

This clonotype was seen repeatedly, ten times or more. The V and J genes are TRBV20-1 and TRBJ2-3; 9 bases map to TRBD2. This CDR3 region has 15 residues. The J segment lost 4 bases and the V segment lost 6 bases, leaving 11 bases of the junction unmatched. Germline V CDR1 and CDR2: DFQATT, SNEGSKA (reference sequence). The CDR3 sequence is CSALKVAGESDTQYF. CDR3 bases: TGCAGTGCCCTAAAGGTAGCGGGAGAGTCAGATACGCAGTATTTT.

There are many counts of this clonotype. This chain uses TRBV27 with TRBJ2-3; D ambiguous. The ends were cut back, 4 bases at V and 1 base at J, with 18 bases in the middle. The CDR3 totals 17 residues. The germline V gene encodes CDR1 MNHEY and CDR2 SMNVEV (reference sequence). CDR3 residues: CASSYTPSLRGTDTQYF. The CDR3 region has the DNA TGTGCCAGCAGTTATACCCCGTCCCTCCGTGGCACAGATACGCAGTATTTT.